The 6 T cell receptor beta chains in this list originate from one sample, sequenced in a study of Graves' ophthalmopathy and Graves' hyperthyroidism. Scientists amplified the TCR beta CDR3 regions from RNA transcripts. HTBI-primed first-round RT-PCR preceded second-round multiplex PCR. A single record per CDR3 protein comes from TCRdb applying MiXCR to the multiplex PCR reads. The sample includes about 1.2 million distinct CDR3 sequences, 35% to 40% seen only once; the top ten take around 10%. Sequences were obtained from peripheral blood or thyroid tissue (not recorded which). The receptor source for this set is an adult man with Graves' hyperthyroidism.

This rearrangement joins TRBV29-1 to TRBJ1-2; 8 bases fit TRBD1. Germline V gene lookup returns CDR1 SQVTM and CDR2 ANQGSEA. The CDR3 totals 13 residues. Trimming removed 7 bases from V and 0 bases from J; junction bases left unmatched: 4. The CDR3 here is CSAQQGANYGYTF. The CDR3 region has the DNA TGCAGCGCTCAACAGGGGGCTAACTATGGCTACACCTTC. Drawing the rest from reference TRBV29-1 and TRBJ1-2, the complete variable domain is SAVISQKPSRDICQRGTSLTIQCQVDSQVTMMFWYRQQPGQSLTLIATANQGSEATYESGFVIDKFPISRPNLTFSTLTVSNMSPEDSSIYLCSAQQGANYGYTFGSGTRLTVV.

The chain combines TRBV5-1 with TRBJ2-2; 10 bases map to TRBD2. Looked up from germline, CDR1 is SGHRS and CDR2 is YFSETQ. The CDR3 loop spans 16 amino acids. V trimming: 3 bases; J trimming: 4 bases; junction bases outside the gene matches: 6. CDR3 nucleotide sequence: TGCGCCAGCAGCTCCATAGCGGGAGGCCGCACCGGGGAGCTGTTTTTT. It specifies CASSSIAGGRTGELFF.

This clonotype was seen more than once but under ten times. This chain links TRBV6-5 with TRBJ1-4; D possibly corresponds to TRBD1 (5 bases). Germline CDR1 is MNHEY and CDR2 is SVGAGI. This CDR3 has 15 amino acids. V gave up 7 bases and J gave up 8 bases, with 20 bases separating them. CDR3 region: CASKDNAGREEKLFF. CDR3 DNA sequence: TGTGCCAGCAAGGACAACGCAGGGCGGGAAGAAAAACTGTTTTTT.

This clonotype was observed many times. The chain couples TRBV19 to TRBJ1-4, with 9 bases matching TRBD1. Germline V gives CDR1 LNHDA, CDR2 SQIVND (reference sequence). V was pared by 5 bases and J by 8 bases, with 6 bases of the junction left unmatched. The CDR3 spans 14 residues. The CDR3 nucleotides are TGTGCCAGTAGTGGACGGACAGGGGACGAAAAACTGTTTTTT. Its translation: CASSGRTGDEKLFF.

Worth noting for this clonotype: One junction end does not reproduce the germline sequence, and a read error may be involved. The gene calls are TRBV25-1 and TRBJ2-7, with a possible D match to TRBD2 (7 bases). The germline CDR1 and CDR2 sequences are MGHDK and SYGVNS. The CDR3 is made up of 15 amino acids. The CDR3 here is CACSAPRGGGYEQYF. CDR3 in DNA: TGTGCCTGCAGTGCTCCGAGGGGGGGAGGATACGAGCAGTACTTC.

This clonotype came up many times. This chain uses TRBV11-1 with TRBJ1-1; 7 bases line up with TRBD1. Germline V lookup: CDR1 SGHAT, CDR2 FQDESV (reference sequence). The CDR3 length is 11 residues. Trimming at V came to 8 bases and at J to 11 bases, leaving 8 bases not matched to a gene. The chain's CDR3 is CASRDSLGAFF. The CDR3, as DNA: TGTGCCAGCCGGGACAGTTTGGGGGCTTTCTTT.